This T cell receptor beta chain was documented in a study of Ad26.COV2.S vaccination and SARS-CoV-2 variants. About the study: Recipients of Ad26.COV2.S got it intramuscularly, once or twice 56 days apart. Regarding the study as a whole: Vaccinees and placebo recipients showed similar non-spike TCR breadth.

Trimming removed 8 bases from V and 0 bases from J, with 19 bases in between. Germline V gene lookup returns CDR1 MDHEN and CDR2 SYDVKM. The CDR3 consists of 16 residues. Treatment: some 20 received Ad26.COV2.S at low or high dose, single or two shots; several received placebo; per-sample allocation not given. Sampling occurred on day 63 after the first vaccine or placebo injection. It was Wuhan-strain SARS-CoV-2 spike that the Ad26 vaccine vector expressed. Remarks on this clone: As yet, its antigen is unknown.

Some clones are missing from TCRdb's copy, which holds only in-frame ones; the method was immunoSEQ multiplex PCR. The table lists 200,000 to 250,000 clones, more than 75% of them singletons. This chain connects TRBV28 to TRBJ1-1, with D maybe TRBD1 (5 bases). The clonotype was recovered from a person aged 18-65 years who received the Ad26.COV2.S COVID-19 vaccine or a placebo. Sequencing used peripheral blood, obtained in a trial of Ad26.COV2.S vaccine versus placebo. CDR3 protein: CASLRGSAIMNTEAFF. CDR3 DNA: TGTGCCAGCCTAAGGGGATCCGCCATCATGAACACTGAAGCTTTCTTT.